This TCR beta chain was recovered during a study of T cell repertoires in cytomegalovirus infection. Study-wide background: Used in the study were CMV epitopes, some recently identified and HLA-C-restricted, others well-studied and HLA-B-restricted.

About this clonotype itself: Its antigen is unknown.

One entry per CDR3 protein, called by TCRdb with MiXCR from the reads. The table includes approximately 990,000 distinct CDR3 sequences, less than 35% detected once. CDR3 length: 17 amino acids. Per the germline V gene, CDR1 is MGHRA and CDR2 is YSYEKL. J lost 6 bases, V lost 1 base, and 10 bases had no gene match. The receptor comes from a human donor in good health (CMV status not recorded). Some clones in this sample may be carry-over from other donors' samples. This specimen consisted of cultured CD8+ T cells from PBMCs, obtained from culture after CMV antigen stimulation. The V call is TRBV4-1, the J call TRBJ1-1; 11 bases fit TRBD1. CDR3 in amino acids: CASSQVPGQGVLAEAFF. CDR3 sequence (DNA): TGCGCCAGCAGCCAAGTTCCGGGACAGGGGGTGTTGGCTGAAGCTTTCTTT.